This passage covers 29 T cell receptor beta chains from one sample sequenced in a study of T cells of healthy individuals. TCRdb reprocessed the 5' RACE reads with MiXCR, giving one entry per CDR3 protein. The repertoire has around 53,000 distinct CDR3 sequences, approximately 15% of them found once; the top ten carry about 15%. These receptors were collected from a human donor in good health.

This clonotype was seen ten or more times. J is TRBJ1-5 and V is TRBV7-2, with unresolved D. Trimming shortened V by 8 bases and J by 0 bases, and 8 bases separated the two germline ends. This CDR3 region has 13 residues. Germline CDR1 reads SGHTA; CDR2 reads FQGNSA. The CDR3 coding sequence is TGTGCCAGCCGAAAGGATAGCAATCAGCCCCAGCATTTT. Protein product: CASRKDSNQPQHF. Filled out from reference TRBV7-2 and TRBJ1-5, the complete variable domain reads GAGVSQSPSNKVTEKGKDVELRCDPISGHTALYWYRQSLGQGLEFLIYFQGNSAPDKSGLPSDRFSAERTGGSVSTLTIQRTQQEDSAVYLCASRKDSNQPQHFGDGTRLSIL.

This clonotype was found many times. The rearrangement uses TRBV24-1 and TRBJ2-5; D is possibly TRBD1 (6 bases). This CDR3 has 15 residues. In germline, CDR1 is KGHDR, CDR2 SFDVKD. V was pared by 3 bases and J by 4 bases, with 14 bases between. The CDR3 DNA sequence: TGTGCCACCAGTGATCGCAGGGGTAGGCGAGAGACCCAGTACTTC. Translating gives CATSDRRGRRETQYF.

The sample holds many counts of this clonotype. The chain joins TRBV20-1 to TRBJ2-7, with 10 bases aligning to TRBD2. The V gene's germline CDR1 is DFQATT and CDR2 SNEGSKA (reference sequence). CDR3 length equals 16 residues. V dropped 1 base and J dropped 3; count of bases not matched to a gene: 9. CDR3 sequence: CSARAVMGLASYEQYF. In nucleotides, the CDR3 is TGCAGTGCTAGAGCCGTCATGGGACTAGCGAGCTACGAGCAGTACTTC.

The chain couples TRBV3-1 to TRBJ2-7; D remains unclear. Per germline, CDR1 LGHDT and CDR2 YNNKEL (reference sequence). This CDR3 spans 13 amino acids. V gave up 1 base and J gave up 6 bases, with 10 bases separating them. CDR3 sequence reads: CASSQGSTLEQYF. CDR3 DNA sequence: TGTGCCAGCAGCCAAGGTTCCACACTCGAGCAGTACTTC.

This clonotype came up a few times. The chain combines TRBV4-1 with TRBJ1-4; no clear D. CDR3 length: 15 amino acids. V was trimmed by 2 bases and J by 4 bases, leaving 11 bases between them. CDR1 and CDR2 from the germline V gene are MGHRA and YSYEKL. The CDR3 coding sequence is TGCGCCAGCAGCCAAATACGCCAGTTTAATGAAAAACTGTTTTTT. Its protein product is CASSQIRQFNEKLFF.

This clonotype came up a few times. V usage is TRBV5-1 and J usage is TRBJ2-2, with D hard to call. Trimming pared 2 bases from V and 7 bases from J, leaving 12 bases between. The CDR3 is 14 amino acids. Looked up from germline, CDR1 is SGHRS and CDR2 is YFSETQ. The CDR3 DNA is TGCGCCAGCAGCTTATTTTTACAAAGCGGGGAGCTGTTTTTT. Translated: CASSLFLQSGELFF.

This clonotype was detected many times. This chain joins TRBV20-1 and TRBJ1-5; TRBD1 might be the D (5 bases). Germline V gives CDR1 DFQATT, CDR2 SNEGSKA (reference sequence). Trimming stripped 6 bases from V and 2 bases from J, with 17 bases between. The CDR3 consists of 15 residues. CDR3 in DNA: TGCAGTGCCCGACTCGGGACTCGGGGCAATCAGCCCCAGCATTTT. It codes for CSARLGTRGNQPQHF.

This clonotype has only a few counts. This sequence joins TRBV7-9 and TRBJ2-1; D may be TRBD1 (5 bases). The CDR3 is made up of 16 amino acids. Trimming left V 5 bases short and J 3 bases short, with 17 bases between. The germline V gene has CDR1 SEHNR and CDR2 FQNEAQ (reference sequence). CDR3 protein: CASSLSGISIYNEQFF. CDR3 DNA sequence: TGTGCCAGCAGCCTATCAGGGATTTCGATCTACAATGAGCAGTTCTTC.

This clonotype has more than one count but fewer than ten. The chain is built from TRBV9 and TRBJ2-6; D gene uncertain. The CDR3 extends over 12 amino acids. V lost 9 bases, J lost 4 bases, and 8 bases lay in between. CDR1 is SGDLS and CDR2 is YYNGEE in the germline V gene. This chain's CDR3 is CATSAGANVLTF. The CDR3 nucleotides read TGTGCCACTTCTGCAGGGGCCAACGTCCTGACTTTC.

This clonotype was counted ten times or more. The chain recombines TRBV30 with TRBJ2-7; 11 bases line up with TRBD2. After removal of 3 bases from V and 5 bases from J, the junction contained 6 bases not matched to a gene. Looked up from germline, CDR1 is GTSNPN and CDR2 is SVGIG (reference sequence). This CDR3 is built from 14 residues. CDR3 region: CAWRMGLAVDEQYF. The CDR3 DNA reads TGTGCCTGGAGGATGGGACTAGCGGTTGACGAGCAGTACTTC.

This clonotype appeared many times. The chain couples TRBV7-9 to TRBJ1-3; D is uncertain. The CDR3 covers 17 residues. The germline V gene encodes CDR1 SEHNR and CDR2 FQNEAQ (reference sequence). Trimming stripped 0 bases from V and 0 bases from J, with 12 bases between. CDR3 in amino acids: CASSLALRGSSGNTIYF. The CDR3 DNA reads as TGTGCCAGCAGCTTAGCGTTACGGGGAAGCTCTGGAAACACCATATATTTT.

This clonotype was seen at least ten times. J is TRBJ2-5 and V is TRBV6-1; 11 nucleotides agree with TRBD2. The V segment lost 1 base and the J segment 4 bases; nucleotides outside the gene matches: 2. The CDR3 loop spans 15 amino acids. From germline, CDR1 is MNHNS and CDR2 SASEGT. The CDR3 region is CASSEVAGGPETQYF. DNA of the CDR3: TGTGCCAGCAGTGAAGTAGCGGGGGGGCCAGAGACCCAGTACTTC.

The chain links TRBV18 to TRBJ2-1; 12 bases are shared with TRBD2. Germline values: CDR1 KGHSH, CDR2 LQKENI. Unmatched junction bases numbered 5, after V lost 6 bases and J lost 5 bases. The CDR3 consists of 15 residues. The CDR3 DNA follows: TGTGCCAGCTCCACAGGACTAGCGGGGCACAATGAGCAGTTCTTC. Its protein product is CASSTGLAGHNEQFF.

This clonotype appeared many times. The chain has TRBV12-3 or TRBV12-4 and TRBJ2-1; the match to TRBD2 covers 8 bases. The CDR3 is 15 residues long. The V gene end was trimmed by 6 bases and the J gene end by 8 bases; junction bases not matched to a gene: 12. CDR3 loop: CASSRTSGGGDEQFF. Written as DNA, the CDR3 is TGTGCCAGCAGCCGCACTAGCGGTGGGGGCGATGAGCAGTTCTTC.

This clonotype was picked up many times. The genes are TRBV4-3 and TRBJ2-2, with 7 bases that match TRBD1. The CDR3 contains 14 residues. Trimming cost V 4 bases and J 1 base; bases outside gene matches: 0. The germline V gene encodes CDR1 LGHNA and CDR2 YSLEER. The CDR3: CASSRQGNTGELFF. The CDR3 DNA reads as TGCGCCAGCAGCCGACAGGGGAACACCGGGGAGCTGTTTTTT.

This clonotype showed up many times. The chain employs TRBV13 and TRBJ2-7; TRBD1 is a possible D gene (6 bases). This CDR3 comprises 13 residues. CDR1 is PRHDT, CDR2 FYEKMQ, per germline (reference sequence). Between the trimmed V and J ends, which lost 3 bases and 5 bases, there was a span of 11 bases. CDR3 loop: CASSLDSPNEQYF. As DNA, the CDR3 is TGTGCCAGCAGCTTGGACAGCCCGAACGAGCAGTACTTC.

The chain has TRBV3-2 and TRBJ2-7; the D call TRBD1 from the table was never checked on the DNA. TRBV3-2 is a listed pseudogene. The CDR3 is made up of 17 amino acids. This CDR3 is CASSQDPSRGRSYEQYF. The CDR3 DNA reads TGTGCCAGCAGCCAAGATCCATCGCGGGGGCGTTCCTACGAGCAGTACTTC.

This clonotype was counted only a few times. The chain recombines TRBV27 with TRBJ2-5, with 7 bases aligning to TRBD2. Germline V gives CDR1 MNHEY, CDR2 SMNVEV (reference sequence). The CDR3 length is 16 residues. V shed 7 bases and J 1 base; nucleotides not matched to a gene: 12. This CDR3 reads CASTPQQRELQETQYF. The DNA for the CDR3 is TGTGCCAGCACCCCCCAACAGCGGGAACTCCAAGAGACCCAGTACTTC.

This clonotype was found a few times. The chain is built from TRBV7-2 and TRBJ2-3; 7 bases map to TRBD2. Germline trimming cut 3 bases from V and 1 base from J; bases unmatched to any gene: 1. The V gene's germline CDR1 is SGHTA and CDR2 FQGNSA. There are 14 residues in the CDR3. CDR3 amino acids: CASSLSGGTDTQYF. The CDR3 DNA reads TGTGCCAGCAGCTTGAGCGGGGGCACAGATACGCAGTATTTT.

This sequence joins TRBV28 and TRBJ1-2; D uncertain. V was pared by 1 base and J by 4 bases, with 7 bases between. The CDR3 runs 13 residues. Germline V gene sequence: CDR1 MDHEN, CDR2 SYDVKM. This CDR3 is CASSLSPLYGYTF. CDR3 DNA: TGTGCCAGCAGTTTATCCCCCCTCTATGGCTACACCTTC.

This clonotype was observed a single time. This may arise from a read error, as a much more abundant clone is one base away. The chain combines TRBV20-1 with TRBJ2-5; possibly TRBD2 for D (6 bases). The V end was cut by 3 bases, the J end by 8 bases, with 22 bases between. The CDR3 consists of 15 residues. Germline V lookup: CDR1 DFQATT, CDR2 SNEGSKA (reference sequence). As DNA, the CDR3 is TGCAGTGCTAGCCCCGGGACTTCCTGGGGAGATACCCAGTACTTC. The encoded protein is CSASPGTSWGDTQYF.

This clonotype was seen a few times. The CDR3 nucleotides read TGTGCCAGCAGCCTCGGACAGGGGGCGGGGTATGGCTACACCTTC. It translates to CASSLGQGAGYGYTF. The chain carries TRBV7-9 and TRBJ1-2; 11 positions match TRBD1. With 5 bases clipped from V and 5 bases from J, the junction kept 7 bases outside the gene matches. The CDR3 extends over 15 amino acids. The V gene's germline CDR1 is SEHNR and CDR2 FQNEAQ (reference sequence). The full variable domain, completed using reference TRBV7-9 and TRBJ1-2, is DTGVSQNPRHKITKRGQNVTFRCDPISEHNRLYWYRQTLGQGPEFLTYFQNEAQLEKSRLLSDRFSAERPKGSFSTLEIQRTEQGDSAMYLCASSLGQGAGYGYTFGSGTRLTVV.

The rearrangement joins TRBV5-5 to TRBJ1-1, with D uncertain. The ends were cut back, 0 bases at V and 7 bases at J, with 10 bases in the middle. CDR3 length: 13 residues. Germline values: CDR1 SGHKS, CDR2 YYEKEE (reference sequence). CDR3 DNA sequence: TGTGCCAGCAGCTTGGCGAGCGGGGATGAAGCTTTCTTT. Translation gives CASSLASGDEAFF.

This clonotype was recorded a few times. V gene TRBV7-9 combines with J gene TRBJ2-1, with 12 bases identical to TRBD2. The CDR3 has 14 residues. Germline loops: CDR1 SEHNR, CDR2 FQNEAQ (reference sequence). After removal of 5 bases from V and 5 bases from J, the junction contained 1 base not matched to a gene. The CDR3 bases are TGTGCCAGCAGCGCTAGCGGGGGGGACAATGAGCAGTTCTTC. Translated: CASSASGGDNEQFF.

In this sample, this clonotype turned up many times. The chain is built from TRBV11-3 and TRBJ2-1; 8 nucleotides match TRBD2. Trimming at V came to 1 base and at J to 8 bases, leaving 10 bases not matched to a gene. Germline V gene sequence: CDR1 SGHNT, CDR2 YENEEA. The CDR3 covers 16 residues. The CDR3 spells CASSLGSGGPADEQFF. The DNA for the CDR3 is TGTGCCAGCAGCTTAGGGTCGGGAGGGCCCGCGGATGAGCAGTTCTTC.

This clonotype was counted at least ten times. In nucleotides, the CDR3 is TGTGCCAGCAGTTTATGGCGGTCTAACTATGGCTACACCTTC. Translation gives CASSLWRSNYGYTF. The chain combines TRBV28 with TRBJ1-2, with D hard to call. CDR1 MDHEN and CDR2 SYDVKM come from the germline V gene. The CDR3 sequence is 14 residues long. V gave up 0 bases and J gave up 0 bases, with 5 bases separating them.

In its sample, this clonotype was seen many times. The V gene is TRBV20-1, the J gene TRBJ2-7, with TRBD2 matching 10 bases. The CDR3 has 16 residues. The V gene's germline CDR1 is DFQATT and CDR2 SNEGSKA (reference sequence). V trimming: 5 bases; J trimming: 6 bases; junction bases outside the gene matches: 16. DNA for the CDR3: TGCAGTGCTCCGAACCATGATACTAGCGGGACTCGCGAGCAGTACTTC. It codes for CSAPNHDTSGTREQYF.

This clonotype appeared many times. J is TRBJ2-3 and V is TRBV14; no clear D gene. Germline CDR1 reads SGHDN; CDR2 reads FVKESK. This CDR3 has 15 residues. Trimming removed 3 bases from V and 0 bases from J, with 10 bases in between. For the CDR3, the DNA is TGTGCCAGCAGCCACCAGACTGCTAGCACAGATACGCAGTATTTT. Protein product: CASSHQTASTDTQYF.

This clonotype has just a few counts. The rearrangement uses TRBV20-1 and TRBJ1-3; 8 bases align to TRBD1. Germline lookup yields CDR1 DFQATT and CDR2 SNEGSKA (reference sequence). V shed 3 bases and J 0 bases; nucleotides not matched to a gene: 10. The CDR3 consists of 17 residues. CDR3 coding DNA: TGCAGTGCTAGGGGGGCGGACAGGGCCCTCTCTGGAAACACCATATATTTT. This codes for CSARGADRALSGNTIYF.